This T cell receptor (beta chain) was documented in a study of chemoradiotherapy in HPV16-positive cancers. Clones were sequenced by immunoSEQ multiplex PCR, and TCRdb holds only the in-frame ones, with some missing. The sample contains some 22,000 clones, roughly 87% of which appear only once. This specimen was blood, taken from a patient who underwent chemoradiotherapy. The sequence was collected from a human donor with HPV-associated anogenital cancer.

The CDR3 here is CASSQVPPDTQYF. The CDR3 coding sequence is TGTGCCAGCAGCCAAGTCCCGCCAGATACGCAGTATTTT. The chain is built from TRBV7-9 and TRBJ2-3; D uncertain. Trimming took off 5 bases at V and 4 bases at J, with 10 bases between the two ends. Germline values: CDR1 SEHNR, CDR2 FQNEAQ (reference sequence). This CDR3 is built from 13 residues.